A single sample gave rise to the 10 T cell receptor beta chains below, sequenced in a study of blood T cell repertoires in COVID-19. Measured with immunoSEQ multiplex PCR; TCRdb has only the in-frame clones, and not every one. The data show 110,000 or so clones, 87% seen once. Sequenced input: peripheral blood. Receptor source: a human donor in a cohort sampled during active COVID-19.

The J gene is TRBJ1-5, the V gene TRBV18; D is unclear. The CDR3 covers 15 residues. Trimming stripped 0 bases from V and 3 bases from J, with 9 bases between. Germline V CDR1 and CDR2: KGHSH, LQKENI. The DNA for the CDR3 is TGTGCCAGCTCACCACCCGGCAGGCCCAATCAGCCCCAGCATTTT. It encodes CASSPPGRPNQPQHF.

CDR3 protein: CSASLEVRYNEQFF. As DNA, the CDR3 is TGCAGTGCTAGTTTGGAAGTGAGGTACAATGAGCAGTTCTTC. V is TRBV20-1 and J is TRBJ2-1, with unresolved D. The CDR3 covers 14 residues. V shed 3 bases and J shed 4 bases, with 13 bases lying between them. The germline V gene has CDR1 DFQATT and CDR2 SNEGSKA (reference sequence).

V and J are TRBV7-8 and TRBJ2-2; 9 positions match TRBD2. CDR3 length: 15 residues. In germline, CDR1 is SGHVS, CDR2 FQNEAQ. The ends lost 6 bases at V and 2 bases at J; junction bases unmatched: 4. The CDR3, as DNA: TGTGCCAGCAGTATAGCGGGGGTAAACACCGGGGAGCTGTTTTTT. As protein: CASSIAGVNTGELFF.

Only one count was recorded for this clone. The CDR3 loop is CASSIDRAPYGYTF. Here the CDR3 DNA reads TGTGCCAGCAGCATCGACAGGGCGCCATATGGCTACACCTTC. The chain recombines TRBV5-4 with TRBJ1-2; 7 bases align to TRBD1. V shed 4 bases and J 5 bases; nucleotides not matched to a gene: 8. In germline, CDR1 is SGHNT, CDR2 YYREEE (reference sequence). The CDR3 totals 14 residues.

The chain couples TRBV19 to TRBJ2-3; the D is unclear. Trimming took off 4 bases at V and 6 bases at J, with 17 bases between the two ends. The CDR3 has 15 residues. From germline, CDR1 is LNHDA and CDR2 SQIVND (reference sequence). The CDR3 bases are TGTGCCAGTAGTAGAGAGAACCGATTGGGCGATACGCAGTATTTT. The encoded protein is CASSRENRLGDTQYF.

The chain carries TRBV27 and TRBJ2-1; 13 nucleotides agree with TRBD2. This CDR3 is built from 18 residues. The V gene's germline CDR1 is MNHEY and CDR2 SMNVEV (reference sequence). V dropped 4 bases and J dropped 0; count of bases not matched to a gene: 6. The CDR3 loop is CASSSSTSGRPSYNEQFF. The CDR3 nucleotides read TGTGCCAGCAGTTCCTCGACTAGCGGGAGGCCCTCCTACAATGAGCAGTTCTTC.

This chain connects TRBV5-1 to TRBJ2-3; 13 positions match TRBD2. V gave up 0 bases and J gave up 7 bases; unmatched junction bases: 2. Looked up from germline, CDR1 is SGHRS and CDR2 is YFSETQ. This CDR3 region has 15 residues. CDR3 sequence (DNA): TGCGCCAGCAGCTTGGCGACTAGCGGGGGGAATACGCAGTATTTT. This gives the protein CASSLATSGGNTQYF.

This chain joins TRBV2 and TRBJ1-5; D gene uncertain. The CDR3 covers 14 residues. V lost 2 bases to trimming and J lost 1 base, with 6 bases between them. CDR1 is SNHLY and CDR2 is FYNNEI in the germline V gene. The chain's CDR3 is CASSEIPSNQPQHF. CDR3 sequence (DNA): TGTGCCAGCAGTGAAATTCCGAGCAATCAGCCCCAGCATTTT.

The chain links TRBV3-1 (or the pseudogene TRBV3-2) to TRBJ2-1; 11 bases line up with TRBD2. CDR1 is LGHDT and CDR2 is YNNKEL in the germline V gene (reference sequence). The CDR3 has 15 residues. V shed 4 bases, J shed 3 bases, and the junction held 2 bases outside the gene matches. The CDR3 loop reads CASSRGTSGYNEQFF. In DNA form, the CDR3 reads TGTGCCAGCAGCCGAGGGACTAGCGGCTACAATGAGCAGTTCTTC.

The V call is TRBV19, the J call TRBJ1-5; D may be TRBD1 (5 bases). Germline CDR1 is LNHDA and CDR2 is SQIVND (reference sequence). The CDR3 is 14 residues long. V was trimmed by 5 bases and J by 3 bases, leaving 11 bases between them. The CDR3 DNA reads TGTGCCAGTAGTTCATCAGGGTTCAATCAGCCCCAGCATTTT. Protein: CASSSSGFNQPQHF.